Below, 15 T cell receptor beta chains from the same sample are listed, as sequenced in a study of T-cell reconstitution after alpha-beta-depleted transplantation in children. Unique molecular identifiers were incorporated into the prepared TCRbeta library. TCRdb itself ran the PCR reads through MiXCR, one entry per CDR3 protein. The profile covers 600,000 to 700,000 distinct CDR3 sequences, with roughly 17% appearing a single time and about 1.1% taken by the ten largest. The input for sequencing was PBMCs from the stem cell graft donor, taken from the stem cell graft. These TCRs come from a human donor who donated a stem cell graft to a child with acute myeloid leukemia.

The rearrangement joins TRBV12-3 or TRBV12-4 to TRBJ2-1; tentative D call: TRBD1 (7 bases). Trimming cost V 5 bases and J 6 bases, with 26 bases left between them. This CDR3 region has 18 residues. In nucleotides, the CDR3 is TGTGCCAGCAGTCTGCGACTAGTAGCTGGGTACAGGGGCAATGAGCAGTTCTTC. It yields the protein CASSLRLVAGYRGNEQFF.

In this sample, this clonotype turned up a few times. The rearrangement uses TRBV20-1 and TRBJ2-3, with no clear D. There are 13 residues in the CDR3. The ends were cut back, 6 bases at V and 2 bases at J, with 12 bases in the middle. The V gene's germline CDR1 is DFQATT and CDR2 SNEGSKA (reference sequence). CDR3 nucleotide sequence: TGCAGTGCCTTCGACCGTTTCACAGATACGCAGTATTTT. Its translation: CSAFDRFTDTQYF.

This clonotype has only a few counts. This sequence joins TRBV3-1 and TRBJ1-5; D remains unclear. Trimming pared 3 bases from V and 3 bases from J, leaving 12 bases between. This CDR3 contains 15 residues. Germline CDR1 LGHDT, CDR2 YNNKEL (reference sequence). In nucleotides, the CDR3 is TGTGCCAGCAGCCAGGGGTTACTCCCCAATCAGCCCCAGCATTTT. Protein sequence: CASSQGLLPNQPQHF.

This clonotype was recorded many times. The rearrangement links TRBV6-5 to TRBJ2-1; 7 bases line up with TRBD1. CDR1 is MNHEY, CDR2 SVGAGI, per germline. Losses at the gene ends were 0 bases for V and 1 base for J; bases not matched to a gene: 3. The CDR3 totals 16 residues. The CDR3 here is CASSYSGGPSYNEQFF. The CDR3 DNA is TGTGCCAGCAGTTACTCAGGGGGCCCATCCTACAATGAGCAGTTCTTC.

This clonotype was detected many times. Written as DNA, the CDR3 is TGTGCCAGCAGCTTGGCGGGACAGTACCCTCTTGTCTATGGCTACACCTTC. Protein: CASSLAGQYPLVYGYTF. V gene TRBV5-6 combines with J gene TRBJ1-2; 7 nucleotides line up with TRBD1. The CDR3 has 17 amino acids. CDR1 SGHDT and CDR2 YYEEEE come from the germline V gene. The junction had 12 bases not matched to a gene; V was cut back by 0 bases and J by 4 bases.

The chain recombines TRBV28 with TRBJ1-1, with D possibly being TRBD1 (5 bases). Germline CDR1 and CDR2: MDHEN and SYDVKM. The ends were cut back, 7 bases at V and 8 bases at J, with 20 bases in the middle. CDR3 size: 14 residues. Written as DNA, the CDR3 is TGTGCCAGCACACCAGGGATCGGAATAGCCGAAGCTTTCTTT. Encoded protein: CASTPGIGIAEAFF. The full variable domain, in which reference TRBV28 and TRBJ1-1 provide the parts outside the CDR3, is DVKVTQSSRYLVKRTGEKVFLECVQDMDHENMFWYRQDPGLGLRLIYFSYDVKMKEKGDIPEGYSVSREKKERFSLILESASTNQTSMYLCASTPGIGIAEAFFGQGTRLTVV.

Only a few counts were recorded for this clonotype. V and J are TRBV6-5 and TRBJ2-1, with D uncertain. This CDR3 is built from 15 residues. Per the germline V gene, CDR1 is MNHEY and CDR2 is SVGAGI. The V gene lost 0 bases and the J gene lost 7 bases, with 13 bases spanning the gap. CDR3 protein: CASSYSLQKRNEQFF. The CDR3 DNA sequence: TGTGCCAGCAGTTACTCGTTGCAGAAGCGAAATGAGCAGTTCTTC.

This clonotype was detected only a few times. This chain's CDR3 is CASSRERSGANVLTF. CDR3 nucleotides: TGTGCCAGCAGCCGCGAGAGATCTGGGGCCAACGTCCTGACTTTC. This chain joins TRBV6-2 or TRBV6-3 and TRBJ2-6; D remains ambiguous. The CDR3 runs to 15 residues. V gave up 6 bases and J gave up 1 base, with 10 bases separating them. Germline V lookup: CDR1 MNHEY, CDR2 SVGEGT.

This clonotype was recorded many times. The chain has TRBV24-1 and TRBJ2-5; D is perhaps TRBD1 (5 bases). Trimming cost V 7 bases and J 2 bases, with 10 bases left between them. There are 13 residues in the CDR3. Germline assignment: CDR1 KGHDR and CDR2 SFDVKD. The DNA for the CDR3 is TGTGCCACCAGAGACAGCGCTCAAGAGACCCAGTACTTC. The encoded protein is CATRDSAQETQYF.

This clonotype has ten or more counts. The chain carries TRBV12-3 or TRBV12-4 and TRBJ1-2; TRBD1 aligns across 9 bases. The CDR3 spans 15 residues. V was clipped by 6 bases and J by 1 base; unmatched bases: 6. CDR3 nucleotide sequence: TGTGCCAGCAGCGTGACAGGGGGACATAACTATGGCTACACCTTC. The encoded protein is CASSVTGGHNYGYTF.

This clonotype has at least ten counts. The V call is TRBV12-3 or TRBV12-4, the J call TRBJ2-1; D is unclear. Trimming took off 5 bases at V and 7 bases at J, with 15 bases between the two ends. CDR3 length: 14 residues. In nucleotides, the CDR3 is TGTGCCAGCAGTAGGTCCGCGCCAATAAATGAGCAGTTCTTC. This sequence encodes CASSRSAPINEQFF.

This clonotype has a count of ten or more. Here the CDR3 DNA reads TGCAGTGCCAGCACTGGGACAGACCTCTCCTATAATTCACCCCTCCACTTT. This translates into CSASTGTDLSYNSPLHF. The chain links TRBV20-1 to TRBJ1-6, with TRBD1 matching over 7 bases. CDR3 length equals 17 residues. V shed 6 bases, J shed 0 bases, and the junction held 11 bases outside the gene matches. Germline-derived CDR1 and CDR2 are DFQATT and SNEGSKA (reference sequence).

CDR3 loop: CASSLESAAQYF. DNA of the CDR3: TGCGCCAGCAGCTTGGAGAGTGCGGCCCAGTACTTC. This chain joins TRBV5-1 and TRBJ2-5; no definite D call. The germline V and J ends were trimmed by 0 bases and 9 bases, with 9 bases remaining between them. Germline CDR1 SGHRS, CDR2 YFSETQ. The CDR3 runs 12 residues.

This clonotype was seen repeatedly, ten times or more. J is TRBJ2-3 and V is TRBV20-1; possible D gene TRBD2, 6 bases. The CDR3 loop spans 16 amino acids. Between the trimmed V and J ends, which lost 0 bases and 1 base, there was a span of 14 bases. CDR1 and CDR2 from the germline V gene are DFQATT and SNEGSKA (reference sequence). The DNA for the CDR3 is TGCAGTGCTAGAGATGGAGCGGGTACAGGCACAGATACGCAGTATTTT. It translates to CSARDGAGTGTDTQYF.

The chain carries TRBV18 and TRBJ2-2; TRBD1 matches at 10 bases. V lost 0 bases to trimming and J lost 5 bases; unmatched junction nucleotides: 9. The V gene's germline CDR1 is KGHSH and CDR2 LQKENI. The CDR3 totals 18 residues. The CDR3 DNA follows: TGTGCCAGCTCACCACCGAGTTTGGGACAGGGGAAAACCGGGGAGCTGTTTTTT. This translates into CASSPPSLGQGKTGELFF.